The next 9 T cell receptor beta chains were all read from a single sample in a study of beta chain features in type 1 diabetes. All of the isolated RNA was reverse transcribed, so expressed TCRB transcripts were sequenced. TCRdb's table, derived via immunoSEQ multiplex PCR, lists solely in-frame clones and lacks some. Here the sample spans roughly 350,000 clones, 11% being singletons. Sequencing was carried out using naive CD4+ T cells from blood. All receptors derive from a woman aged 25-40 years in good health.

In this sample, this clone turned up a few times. The CDR3 reads CASSPRQRTSGGSYNEQFF. DNA of the CDR3: TGTGCCAGCTCACCCCGACAGAGGACTAGCGGGGGCTCCTACAATGAGCAGTTCTTC. The genes are TRBV18 and TRBJ2-1, with 13 bases fitting TRBD2. The CDR3 is made up of 19 amino acids. Germline CDR1 reads KGHSH; CDR2 reads LQKENI. The ends lost 3 bases at V and 0 bases at J; junction bases unmatched: 8.

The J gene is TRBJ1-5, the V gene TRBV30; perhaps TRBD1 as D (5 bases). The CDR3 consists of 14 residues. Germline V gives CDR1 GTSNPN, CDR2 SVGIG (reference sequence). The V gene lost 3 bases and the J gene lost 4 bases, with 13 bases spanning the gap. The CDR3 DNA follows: TGTGCCTGGAGCCAAGGACACCTAAATCAGCCCCAGCATTTT. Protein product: CAWSQGHLNQPQHF.

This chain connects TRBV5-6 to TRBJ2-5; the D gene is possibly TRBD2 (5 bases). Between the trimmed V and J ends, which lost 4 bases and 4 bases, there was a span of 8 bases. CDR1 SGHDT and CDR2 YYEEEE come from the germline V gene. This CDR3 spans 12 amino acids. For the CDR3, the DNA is TGTGCCAGCAGCCCGGGAAGAGAGACCCAGTACTTC. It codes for CASSPGRETQYF.

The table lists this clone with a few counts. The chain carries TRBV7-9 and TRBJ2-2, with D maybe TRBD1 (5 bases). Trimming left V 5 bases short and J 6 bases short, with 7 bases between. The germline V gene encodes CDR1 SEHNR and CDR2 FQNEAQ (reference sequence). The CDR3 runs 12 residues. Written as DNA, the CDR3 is TGTGCCAGCAGCCGGACACCCGGGGAGCTGTTTTTT. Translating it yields CASSRTPGELFF.

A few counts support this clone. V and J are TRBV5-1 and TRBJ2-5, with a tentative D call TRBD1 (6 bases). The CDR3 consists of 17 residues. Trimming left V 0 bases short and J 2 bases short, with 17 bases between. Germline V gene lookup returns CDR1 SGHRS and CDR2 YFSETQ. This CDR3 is CASSLANRVPPQETQYF. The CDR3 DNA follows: TGCGCCAGCAGCTTGGCCAACAGGGTCCCCCCGCAAGAGACCCAGTACTTC.

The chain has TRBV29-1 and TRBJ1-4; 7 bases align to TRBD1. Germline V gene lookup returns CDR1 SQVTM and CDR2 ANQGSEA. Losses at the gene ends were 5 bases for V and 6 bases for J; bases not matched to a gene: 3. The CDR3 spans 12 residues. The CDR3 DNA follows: TGCAGCGTTCGGCAGGGGGATGAAAAACTGTTTTTT. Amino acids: CSVRQGDEKLFF.

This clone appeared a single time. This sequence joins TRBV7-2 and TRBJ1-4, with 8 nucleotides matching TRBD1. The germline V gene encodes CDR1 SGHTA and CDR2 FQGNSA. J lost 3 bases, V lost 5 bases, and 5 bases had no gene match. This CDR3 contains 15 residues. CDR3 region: CASSIGTGANEKLFF. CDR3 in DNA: TGTGCCAGCAGCATCGGGACAGGCGCTAATGAAAAACTGTTTTTT. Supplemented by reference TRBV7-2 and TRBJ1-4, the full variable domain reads GAGVSQSPSNKVTEKGKDVELRCDPISGHTALYWYRQSLGQGLEFLIYFQGNSAPDKSGLPSDRFSAERTGGSVSTLTIQRTQQEDSAVYLCASSIGTGANEKLFFGSGTQLSVL.

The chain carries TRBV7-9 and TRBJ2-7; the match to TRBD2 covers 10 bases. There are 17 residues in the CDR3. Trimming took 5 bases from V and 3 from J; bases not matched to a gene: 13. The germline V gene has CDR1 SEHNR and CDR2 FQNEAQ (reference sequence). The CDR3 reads CASSAASGRALDYEQYF. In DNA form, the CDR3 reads TGTGCCAGCAGCGCCGCGAGCGGGAGGGCCCTGGACTACGAGCAGTACTTC. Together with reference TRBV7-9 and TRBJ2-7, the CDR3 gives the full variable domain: DTGVSQNPRHKITKRGQNVTFRCDPISEHNRLYWYRQTLGQGPEFLTYFQNEAQLEKSRLLSDRFSAERPKGSFSTLEIQRTEQGDSAMYLCASSAASGRALDYEQYFGPGTRLTVT.

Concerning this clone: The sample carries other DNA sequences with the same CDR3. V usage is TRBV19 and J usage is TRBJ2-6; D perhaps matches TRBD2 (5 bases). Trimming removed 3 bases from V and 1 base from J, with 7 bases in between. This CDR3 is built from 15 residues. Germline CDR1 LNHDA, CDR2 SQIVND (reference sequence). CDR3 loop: CASSIPGSGANVLTF. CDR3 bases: TGTGCCAGTAGTATCCCGGGGTCTGGGGCCAACGTCCTGACTTTC.